The source of this T cell receptor (beta chain) is a study of cytomegalovirus exposure and HLA in healthy donors. Deletions cut 2 bases from V and 0 bases from J, with 8 bases between. CDR3 size: 15 residues. Germline V lookup: CDR1 SGHDT, CDR2 YYEEEE. This PCR relied on a set of 60 Vbeta primers and 13 Jbeta primers. Sequenced by immunoSEQ multiplex PCR; TCRdb stores in-frame clones only, minus some. The sample records about 300,000 clones, 75% to 90% being singletons. The chain is built from TRBV5-6 and TRBJ2-2; unclear D gene. Sequencing was carried out using PBMCs. This clonotype was obtained from a man aged 35 to 55 in good health and CMV-seropositive. The DNA of the CDR3 is TGTGCCAGCAGCTTACGCGCTGCGAACACCGGGGAGCTGTTTTTT. It is translated as CASSLRAANTGELFF.